The sequence of this T cell receptor (beta chain) was determined in a study of T cells in Graves' hyperthyroidism and ophthalmopathy. Regarding the study as a whole: Separation of ophthalmopathy from stable hyperthyroidism was achieved by a 13 V-J model. Blood held most thyroid clonotypes expanded above 0.001 frequency.

It was less than 13 ml of fresh peripheral blood that supplied the PBMCs. Amplification of TCR beta CDR3 regions was performed using RNA transcripts as template. HTBI primers were used for first-round RT-PCR of the TCR CDR3. TCRdb fed the multiplex PCR reads into MiXCR, producing one record per CDR3 protein. The sample has around 340,000 distinct CDR3 sequences; around a sixth are singletons. For this clonotype: Its antigen is still unknown.

From germline, CDR1 is LNHDA and CDR2 SQIVND (reference sequence). Germline trimming cut 5 bases from V and 4 bases from J; bases unmatched to any gene: 9. This CDR3 is built from 16 residues. This rearrangement joins TRBV19 to TRBJ2-2, with TRBD2 identical over 8 bases. This receptor was taken from a man between 25 and 39 years old with Graves' hyperthyroidism. Sequencing was performed on blood. CDR3 nucleotide sequence: TGTGCCAGTAGTCTAGGCGGCGGGAGGAGCACCGGGGAGCTGTTTTTT. Translating it yields CASSLGGGRSTGELFF.